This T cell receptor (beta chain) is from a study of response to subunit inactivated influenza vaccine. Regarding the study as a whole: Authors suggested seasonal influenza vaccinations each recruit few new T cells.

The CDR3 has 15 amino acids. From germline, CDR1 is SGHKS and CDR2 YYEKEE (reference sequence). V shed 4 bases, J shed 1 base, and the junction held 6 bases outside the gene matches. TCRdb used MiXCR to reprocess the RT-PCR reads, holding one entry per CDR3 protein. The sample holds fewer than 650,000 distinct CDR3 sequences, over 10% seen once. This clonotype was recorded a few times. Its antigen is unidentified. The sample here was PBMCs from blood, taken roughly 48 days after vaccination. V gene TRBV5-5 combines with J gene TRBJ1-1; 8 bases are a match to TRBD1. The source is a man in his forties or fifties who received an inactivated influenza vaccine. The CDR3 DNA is TGTGCCAGCAGCCTCTCAGGGGGCGAGAACACTGAAGCTTTCTTT. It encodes CASSLSGGENTEAFF. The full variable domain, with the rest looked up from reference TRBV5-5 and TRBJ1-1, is DAGVTQSPTHLIKTRGQQVTLRCSPISGHKSVSWYQQVLGQGPQFIFQYYEKEERGRGNFPDRFSARQFPNYSSELNVNALLLGDSALYLCASSLSGGENTEAFFGQGTRLTVV.